This T cell receptor (beta chain) stems from a study of blood T cells in healthy people across ages. Primers used in a second PCR of roughly 6 to 11 cycles were a sample-barcoded 5' primer and a J-beta primer mix. A single record per CDR3 protein comes from TCRdb applying MiXCR to the 5' RACE reads. This repertoire shows 1.5 million to 1.8 million distinct CDR3 sequences, under 55% found once; its top ten account for about 4%. The CDR3 spans 14 residues. Germline V gives CDR1 SNHLY, CDR2 FYNNEI. The donors, all healthy, were Caucasians living in Russia, aged about 6 to 100. Isolation recovered at least 6 million PBMCs from every sample.

Source material: blood. This receptor was identified in a woman aged 18-29 years in good health. The chain uses TRBV2 and TRBJ2-7; D is uncertain. The end of the DNA aligns better with TRBJ2-5, so the J call may be wrong. CDR3 amino acids: CASRKGTVEETQYF. The CDR3 DNA is TGTGCCAGCCGGAAGGGAACAGTAGAAGAGACCCAGTACTTC.